This record looks at one TCR beta chain sequence and its context. In the same sample, other DNA sequences code for this CDR3. The record originates from a study of blood T cell repertoires in COVID-19. Looking at the study overall: Whether acute or convalescent, the COVID-19 samples came from the United States, Italy and Spain.

Authors' analysis steps: Amplification from reference gene primers served as the basis for estimated nucleated cell counts. Repertoires were generated with immunoSEQ multiplex PCR, while TCRdb's copy carries only in-frame clones and drops some. Clone size and V and J calls were adopted from that table, with D and trimming inferred from the DNA. The table records hundreds of thousands of clones, 80% to 90% of them present only once. Germline V gives CDR1 SGHTA, CDR2 FQGNSA. The CDR3 covers 13 residues. Trimming at V came to 4 bases and at J to 5 bases, leaving 2 bases not matched to a gene. Material for sequencing was peripheral blood. The receptor's source is a woman aged 70-85 years with acute or convalescent COVID-19. The chain combines TRBV7-2 with TRBJ1-2, with TRBD1 matching 9 bases. In nucleotides, the CDR3 is TGTGCCAGCAGCTCGGGACAGGGTTATGGCTACACCTTC. Its translation is CASSSGQGYGYTF. The entire variable domain, with the rest obtained from reference TRBV7-2 and TRBJ1-2, is as follows: GAGVSQSPSNKVTEKGKDVELRCDPISGHTALYWYRQSLGQGLEFLIYFQGNSAPDKSGLPSDRFSAERTGGSVSTLTIQRTQQEDSAVYLCASSSGQGYGYTFGSGTRLTVV.